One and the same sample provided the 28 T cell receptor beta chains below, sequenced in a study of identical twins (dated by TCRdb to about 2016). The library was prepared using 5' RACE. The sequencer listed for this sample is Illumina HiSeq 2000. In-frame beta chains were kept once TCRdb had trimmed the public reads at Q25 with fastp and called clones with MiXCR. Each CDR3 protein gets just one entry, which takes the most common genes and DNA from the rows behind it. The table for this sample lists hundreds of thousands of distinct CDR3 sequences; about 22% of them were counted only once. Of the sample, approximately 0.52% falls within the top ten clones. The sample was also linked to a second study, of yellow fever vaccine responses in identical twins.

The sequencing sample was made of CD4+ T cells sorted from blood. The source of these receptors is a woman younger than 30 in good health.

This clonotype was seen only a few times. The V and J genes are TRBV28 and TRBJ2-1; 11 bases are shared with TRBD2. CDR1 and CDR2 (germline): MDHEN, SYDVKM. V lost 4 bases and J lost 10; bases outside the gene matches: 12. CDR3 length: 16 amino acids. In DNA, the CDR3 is TGTGCCAGCAGTTCCGCCGGGACTAGCGGAAACGGGGAGCAGTTCTTC. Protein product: CASSSAGTSGNGEQFF.

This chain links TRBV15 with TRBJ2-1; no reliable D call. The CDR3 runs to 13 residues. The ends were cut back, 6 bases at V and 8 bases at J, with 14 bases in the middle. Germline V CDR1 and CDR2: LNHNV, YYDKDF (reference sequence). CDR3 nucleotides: TGTGCCACCAGTCGGGCTAAAAGGGATGAGCAGTTCTTC. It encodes CATSRAKRDEQFF.

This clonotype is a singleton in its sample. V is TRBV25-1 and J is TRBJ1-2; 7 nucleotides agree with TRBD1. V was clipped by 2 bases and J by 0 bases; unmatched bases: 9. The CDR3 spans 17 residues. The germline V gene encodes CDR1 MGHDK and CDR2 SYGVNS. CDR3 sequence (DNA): TGTGCCAGCAGTGAACGGGACAGTCTTCGAGCTAACTATGGCTACACCTTC. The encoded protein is CASSERDSLRANYGYTF.

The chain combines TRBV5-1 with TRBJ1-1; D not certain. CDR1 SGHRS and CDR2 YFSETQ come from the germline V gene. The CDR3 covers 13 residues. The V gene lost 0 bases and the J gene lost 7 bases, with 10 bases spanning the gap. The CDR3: CASSLVWGIEAFF. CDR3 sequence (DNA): TGCGCCAGCAGCTTGGTTTGGGGAATTGAAGCTTTCTTT.

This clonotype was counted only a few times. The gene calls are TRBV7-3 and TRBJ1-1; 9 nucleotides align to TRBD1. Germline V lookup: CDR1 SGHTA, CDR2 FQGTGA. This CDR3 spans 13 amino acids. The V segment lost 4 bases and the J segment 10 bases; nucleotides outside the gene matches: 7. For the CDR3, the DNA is TGTGCCAGCAGCTCCGGACCGGACAGGGGAGCTTTCTTT. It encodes CASSSGPDRGAFF.

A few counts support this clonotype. CDR3 sequence: CASSHPGTGGFEQYV. The CDR3 DNA sequence: TGTGCCAGCAGCCATCCGGGGACAGGGGGTTTCGAGCAGTACGTC. The gene calls are TRBV28 and TRBJ2-7; 11 bases line up with TRBD1. J lost 6 bases, V lost 6 bases, and 10 bases had no gene match. The CDR3 covers 15 residues. The germline V gene encodes CDR1 MDHEN and CDR2 SYDVKM.

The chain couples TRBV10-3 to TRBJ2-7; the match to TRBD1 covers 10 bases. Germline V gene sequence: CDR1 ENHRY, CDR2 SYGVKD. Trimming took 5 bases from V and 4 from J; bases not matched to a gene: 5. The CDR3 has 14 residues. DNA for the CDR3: TGTGCCATCAGTCCAGACAGGGGGCGATACGAGCAGTACGTC. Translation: CAISPDRGRYEQYV.

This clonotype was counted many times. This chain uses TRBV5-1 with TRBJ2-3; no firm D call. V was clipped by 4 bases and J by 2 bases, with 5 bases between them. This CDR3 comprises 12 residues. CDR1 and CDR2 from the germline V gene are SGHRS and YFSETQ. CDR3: CASSESTDTQYF. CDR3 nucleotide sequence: TGCGCCAGCAGCGAATCCACAGATACGCAGTATTTT.

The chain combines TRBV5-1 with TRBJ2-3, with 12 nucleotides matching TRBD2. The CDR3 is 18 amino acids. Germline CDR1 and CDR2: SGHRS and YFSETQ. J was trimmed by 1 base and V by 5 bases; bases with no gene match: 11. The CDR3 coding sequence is TGCGCCAGCAGGTTCACTAGCGGGGGGTCCTTTGGCACAGATACGCAGTATTTT. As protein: CASRFTSGGSFGTDTQYF.

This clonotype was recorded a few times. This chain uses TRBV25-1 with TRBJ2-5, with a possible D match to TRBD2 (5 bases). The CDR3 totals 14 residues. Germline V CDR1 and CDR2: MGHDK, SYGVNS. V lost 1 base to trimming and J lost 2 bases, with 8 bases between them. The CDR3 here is CASSELTGQETQYF. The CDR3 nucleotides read TGTGCCAGCAGTGAATTGACGGGGCAAGAGACCCAGTACTTC.

The CDR3 region has the DNA TGTGCCAGCAGCTCGACGTACACGGATAACTATGGCTACACCTTC. This gives the protein CASSSTYTDNYGYTF. The gene calls are TRBV11-2 and TRBJ1-2; D not certain. CDR3 length: 15 amino acids. Germline CDR1 SGHAT, CDR2 FQNNGV. Trimming took 4 bases from V and 1 from J, leaving 13 bases between them.

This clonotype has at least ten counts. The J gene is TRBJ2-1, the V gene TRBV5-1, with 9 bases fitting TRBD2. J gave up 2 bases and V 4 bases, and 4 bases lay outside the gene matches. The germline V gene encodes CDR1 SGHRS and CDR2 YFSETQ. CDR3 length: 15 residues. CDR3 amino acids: CASSPGLAAYNEQFF. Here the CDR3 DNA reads TGCGCCAGCAGCCCGGGACTAGCAGCCTACAATGAGCAGTTCTTC.

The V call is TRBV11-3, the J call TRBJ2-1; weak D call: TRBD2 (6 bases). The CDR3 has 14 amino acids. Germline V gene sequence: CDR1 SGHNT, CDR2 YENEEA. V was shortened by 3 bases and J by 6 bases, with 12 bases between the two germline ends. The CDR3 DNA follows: TGTGCCAGCAGCTTTATCTCCGGGGGCAATGAGCAGTTCTTC. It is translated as CASSFISGGNEQFF.

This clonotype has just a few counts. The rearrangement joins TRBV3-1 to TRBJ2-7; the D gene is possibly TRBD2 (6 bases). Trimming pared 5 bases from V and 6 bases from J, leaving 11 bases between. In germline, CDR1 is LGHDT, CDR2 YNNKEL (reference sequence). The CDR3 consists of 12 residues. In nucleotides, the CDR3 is TGTGCCAGCAGCTGGGACTTTTCCGAGCAGTACTTC. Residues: CASSWDFSEQYF.

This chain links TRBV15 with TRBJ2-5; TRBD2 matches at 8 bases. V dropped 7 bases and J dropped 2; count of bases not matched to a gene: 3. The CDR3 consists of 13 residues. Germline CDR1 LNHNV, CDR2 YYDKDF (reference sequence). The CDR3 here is CATKSSGQETQYF. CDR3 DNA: TGTGCCACCAAATCTAGCGGGCAAGAGACCCAGTACTTC.

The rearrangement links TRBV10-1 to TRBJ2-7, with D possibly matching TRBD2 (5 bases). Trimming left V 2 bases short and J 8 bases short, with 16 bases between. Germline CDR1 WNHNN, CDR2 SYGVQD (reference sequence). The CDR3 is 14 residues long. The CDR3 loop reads CASSEAAGEIKQYV. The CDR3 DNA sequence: TGCGCCAGCAGTGAGGCGGCCGGGGAGATAAAGCAGTACGTC.

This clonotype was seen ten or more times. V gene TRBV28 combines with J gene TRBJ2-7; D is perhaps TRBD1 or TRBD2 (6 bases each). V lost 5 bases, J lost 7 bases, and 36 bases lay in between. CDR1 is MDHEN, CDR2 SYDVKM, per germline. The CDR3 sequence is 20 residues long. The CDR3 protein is CASSTGRWGADRDYLGEQYF. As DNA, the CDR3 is TGTGCCAGCAGTACGGGGAGGTGGGGGGCGGATCGAGACTATCTGGGAGAGCAGTACTTC.

This chain's CDR3 is CASRRPFGRVQETQYF. The CDR3 DNA follows: TGTGCCAGCAGACGTCCGTTTGGCAGGGTCCAAGAGACCCAGTACTTC. The chain couples TRBV11-2 to TRBJ2-5, with TRBD1 as a possible D gene (5 bases). The CDR3 is 16 residues long. Trimming removed 6 bases at V and 1 base at J, with 18 bases between. Germline lookup yields CDR1 SGHAT and CDR2 FQNNGV.

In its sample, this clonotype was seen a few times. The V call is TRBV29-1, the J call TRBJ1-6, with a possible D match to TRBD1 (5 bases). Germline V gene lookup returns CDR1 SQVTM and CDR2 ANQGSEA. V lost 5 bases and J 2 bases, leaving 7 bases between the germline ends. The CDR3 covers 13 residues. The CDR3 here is CSVRQTYNSPLHF. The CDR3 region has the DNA TGCAGCGTTAGACAGACCTATAATTCACCCCTCCACTTT.

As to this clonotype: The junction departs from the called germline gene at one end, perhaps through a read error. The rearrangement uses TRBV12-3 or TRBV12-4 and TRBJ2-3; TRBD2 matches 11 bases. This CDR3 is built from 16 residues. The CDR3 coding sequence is TGTGCCAGCAGTCTAGCGGGAGGTCCTCCCACAGATACGCAGTATTTT. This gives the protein CASSLAGGPPTDTQYF.

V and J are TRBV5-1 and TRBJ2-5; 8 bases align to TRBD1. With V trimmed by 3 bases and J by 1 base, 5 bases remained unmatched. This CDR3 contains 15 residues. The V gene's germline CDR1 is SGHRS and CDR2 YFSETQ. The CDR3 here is CASSSGQALQETQYF. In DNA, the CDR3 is TGCGCCAGCAGCTCGGGACAGGCCCTCCAAGAGACCCAGTACTTC.

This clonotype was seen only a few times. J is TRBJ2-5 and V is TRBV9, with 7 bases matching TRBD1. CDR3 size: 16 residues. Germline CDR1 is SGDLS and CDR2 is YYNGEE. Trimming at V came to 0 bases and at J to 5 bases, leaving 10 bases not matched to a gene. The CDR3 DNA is TGTGCCAGCAGCGTAGCCGGACAGGCTTTGGTGGAGACCCAGTACTTC. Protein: CASSVAGQALVETQYF.

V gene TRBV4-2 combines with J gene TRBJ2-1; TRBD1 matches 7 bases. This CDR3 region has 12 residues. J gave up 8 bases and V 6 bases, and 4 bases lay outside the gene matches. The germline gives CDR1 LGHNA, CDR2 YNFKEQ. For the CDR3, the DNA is TGTGCCAGCAGTGACAGGGTCGATGAGCAGTTCTTC. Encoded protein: CASSDRVDEQFF.

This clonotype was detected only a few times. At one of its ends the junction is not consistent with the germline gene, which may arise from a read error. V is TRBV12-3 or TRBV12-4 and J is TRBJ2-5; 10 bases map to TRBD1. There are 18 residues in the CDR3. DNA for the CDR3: TGTGCCTGCAGTTTAAGGGCCGGGACAGGGGACGGTAAAGAGACCCAGTACTTC. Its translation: CACSLRAGTGDGKETQYF.

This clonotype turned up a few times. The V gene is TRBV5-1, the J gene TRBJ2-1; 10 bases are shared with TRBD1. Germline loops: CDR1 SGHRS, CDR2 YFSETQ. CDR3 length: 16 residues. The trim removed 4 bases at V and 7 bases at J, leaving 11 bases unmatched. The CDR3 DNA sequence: TGCGCCAGCAGCGCCGGGGACAGGGGTTCGGTTAATGAGCAGTTCTTC. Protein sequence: CASSAGDRGSVNEQFF. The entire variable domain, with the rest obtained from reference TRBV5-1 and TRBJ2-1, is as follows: KAGVTQTPRYLIKTRGQQVTLSCSPISGHRSVSWYQQTPGQGLQFLFEYFSETQRNKGNFPGRFSGRQFSNSRSEMNVSTLELGDSALYLCASSAGDRGSVNEQFFGPGTRLTVL.

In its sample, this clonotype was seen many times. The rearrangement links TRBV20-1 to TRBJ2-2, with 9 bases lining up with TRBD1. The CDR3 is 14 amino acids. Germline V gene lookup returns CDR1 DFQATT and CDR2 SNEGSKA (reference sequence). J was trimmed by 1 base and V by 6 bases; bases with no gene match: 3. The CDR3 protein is CSAPGQGNTGELFF. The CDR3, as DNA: TGCAGTGCACCGGGACAGGGGAACACCGGGGAGCTGTTTTTT.

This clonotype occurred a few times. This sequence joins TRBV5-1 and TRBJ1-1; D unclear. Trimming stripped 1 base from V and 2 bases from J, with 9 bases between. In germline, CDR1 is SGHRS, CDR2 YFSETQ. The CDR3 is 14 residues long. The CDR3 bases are TGCGCCAGCAGCTTGACGGGCCACAACACTGAAGCTTTCTTT. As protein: CASSLTGHNTEAFF.

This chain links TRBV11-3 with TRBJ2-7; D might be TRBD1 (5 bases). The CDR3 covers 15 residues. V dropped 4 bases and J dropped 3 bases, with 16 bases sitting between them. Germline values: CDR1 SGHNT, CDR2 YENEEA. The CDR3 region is CASSSRPTASYEQYF. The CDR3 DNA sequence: TGTGCCAGCAGCTCGCGTCCGACAGCAAGCTACGAGCAGTACTTC. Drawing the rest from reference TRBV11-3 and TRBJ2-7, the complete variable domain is EAGVVQSPRYKIIEKKQPVAFWCNPISGHNTLYWYLQNLGQGPELLIRYENEEAVDDSQLPKDRFSAERLKGVDSTLKIQPAELGDSAVYLCASSSRPTASYEQYFGPGTRLTVT.